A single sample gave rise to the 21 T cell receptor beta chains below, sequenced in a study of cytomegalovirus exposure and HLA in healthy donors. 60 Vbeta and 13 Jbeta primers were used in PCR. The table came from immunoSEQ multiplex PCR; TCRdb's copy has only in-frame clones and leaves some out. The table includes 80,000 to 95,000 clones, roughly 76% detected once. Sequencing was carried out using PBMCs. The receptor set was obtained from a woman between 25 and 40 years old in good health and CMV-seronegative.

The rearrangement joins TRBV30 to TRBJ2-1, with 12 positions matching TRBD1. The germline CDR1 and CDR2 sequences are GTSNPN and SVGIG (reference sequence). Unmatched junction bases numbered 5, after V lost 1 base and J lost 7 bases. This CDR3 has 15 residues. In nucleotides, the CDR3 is TGTGCCTGGAGTGGGGACAGGGGGCTGGGGAATGAGCAGTTCTTC. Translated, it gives CAWSGDRGLGNEQFF.

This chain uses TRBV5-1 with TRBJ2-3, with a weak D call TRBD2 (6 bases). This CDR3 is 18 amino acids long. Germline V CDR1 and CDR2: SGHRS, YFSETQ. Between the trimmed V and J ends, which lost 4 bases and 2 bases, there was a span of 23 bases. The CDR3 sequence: CASSPGEVPSLLTDTQYF. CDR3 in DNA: TGCGCCAGCAGCCCCGGGGAGGTCCCATCCCTCCTCACAGATACGCAGTATTTT.

The CDR3 loop is CASSLAGHPGNTIYF. The CDR3 nucleotides are TGTGCCAGCAGCTTGGCCGGTCACCCTGGAAACACCATATATTTT. V usage is TRBV5-4 and J usage is TRBJ1-3; D is unclear. The CDR3 is 15 residues long. The V end was cut by 0 bases, the J end by 2 bases, with 9 bases between. The V gene's germline CDR1 is SGHNT and CDR2 YYREEE (reference sequence).

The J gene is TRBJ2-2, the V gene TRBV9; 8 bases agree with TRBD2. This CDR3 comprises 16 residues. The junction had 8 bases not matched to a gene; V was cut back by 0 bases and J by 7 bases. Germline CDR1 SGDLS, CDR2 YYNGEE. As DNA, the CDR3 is TGTGCCAGCAGCGTAGCCAGCGGGAGAGGGGACGGGGAGCTGTTTTTT. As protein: CASSVASGRGDGELFF. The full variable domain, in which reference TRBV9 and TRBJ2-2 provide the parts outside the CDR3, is DSGVTQTPKHLITATGQRVTLRCSPRSGDLSVYWYQQSLDQGLQFLIQYYNGEERAKGNILERFSAQQFPDLHSELNLSSLELGDSALYFCASSVASGRGDGELFFGEGSRLTVL.

The CDR3 sequence is CASSLSTGWSYNEQFF. The CDR3 nucleotides are TGTGCCAGCAGTTTATCGACAGGGTGGTCCTACAATGAGCAGTTCTTC. The chain recombines TRBV27 with TRBJ2-1; 7 nucleotides agree with TRBD1. V lost 0 bases, J lost 1 base, and 3 bases stayed unmatched. Germline V gives CDR1 MNHEY, CDR2 SMNVEV (reference sequence). This CDR3 has 16 residues.

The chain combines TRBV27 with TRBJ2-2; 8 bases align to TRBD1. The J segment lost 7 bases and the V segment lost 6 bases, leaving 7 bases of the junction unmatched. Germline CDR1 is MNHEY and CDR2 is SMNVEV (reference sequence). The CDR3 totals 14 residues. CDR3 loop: CASRGDRSYGELFF. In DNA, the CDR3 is TGTGCCAGCAGGGGGGACAGGTCTTACGGGGAGCTGTTTTTT.

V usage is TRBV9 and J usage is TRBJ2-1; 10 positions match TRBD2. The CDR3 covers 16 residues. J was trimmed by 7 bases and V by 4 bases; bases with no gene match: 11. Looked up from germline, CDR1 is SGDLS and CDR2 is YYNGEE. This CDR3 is CASSPRGLAGVNEQFF. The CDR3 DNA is TGTGCCAGCAGCCCCCGAGGGCTAGCGGGAGTTAATGAGCAGTTCTTC.

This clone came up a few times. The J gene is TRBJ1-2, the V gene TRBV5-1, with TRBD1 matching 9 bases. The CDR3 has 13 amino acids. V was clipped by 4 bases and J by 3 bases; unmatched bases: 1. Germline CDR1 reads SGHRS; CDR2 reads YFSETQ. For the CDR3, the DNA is TGCGCCAGCAGCCGGACAGGGGACTATGGCTACACCTTC. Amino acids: CASSRTGDYGYTF.

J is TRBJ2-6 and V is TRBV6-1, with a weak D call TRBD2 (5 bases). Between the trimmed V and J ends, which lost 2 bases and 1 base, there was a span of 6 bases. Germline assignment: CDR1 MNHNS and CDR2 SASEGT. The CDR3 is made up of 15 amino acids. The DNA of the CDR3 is TGTGCCAGCAGTGAAACTAGTTCTGGGGCCAACGTCCTGACTTTC. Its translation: CASSETSSGANVLTF.

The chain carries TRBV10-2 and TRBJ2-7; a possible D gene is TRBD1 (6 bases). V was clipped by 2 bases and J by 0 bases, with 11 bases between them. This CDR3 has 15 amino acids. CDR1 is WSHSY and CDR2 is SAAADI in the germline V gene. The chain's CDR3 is CASSERQGPSYEQYF. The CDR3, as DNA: TGCGCCAGCAGTGAGCGGCAGGGGCCCTCCTACGAGCAGTACTTC.

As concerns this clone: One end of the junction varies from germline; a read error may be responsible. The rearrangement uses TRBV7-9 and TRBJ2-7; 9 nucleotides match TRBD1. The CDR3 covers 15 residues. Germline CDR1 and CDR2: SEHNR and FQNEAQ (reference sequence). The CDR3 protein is CSSSIRDRAPSEQYF. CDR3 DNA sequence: TGTTCCAGCAGCATCCGGGACAGGGCCCCCTCGGAGCAGTACTTC.

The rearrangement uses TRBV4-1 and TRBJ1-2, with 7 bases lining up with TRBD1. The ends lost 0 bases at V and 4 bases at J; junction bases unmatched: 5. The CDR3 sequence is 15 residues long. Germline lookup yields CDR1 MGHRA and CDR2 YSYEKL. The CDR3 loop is CASSQEDRLGYGYTF. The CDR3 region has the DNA TGCGCCAGCAGCCAAGAGGACAGGTTGGGCTATGGCTACACCTTC.

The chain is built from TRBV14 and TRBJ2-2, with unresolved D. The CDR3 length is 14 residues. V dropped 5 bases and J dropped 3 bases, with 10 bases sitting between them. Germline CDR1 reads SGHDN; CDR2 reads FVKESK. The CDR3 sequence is CASSEGRYTGELFF. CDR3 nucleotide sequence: TGTGCCAGCAGCGAAGGGCGGTACACCGGGGAGCTGTTTTTT.

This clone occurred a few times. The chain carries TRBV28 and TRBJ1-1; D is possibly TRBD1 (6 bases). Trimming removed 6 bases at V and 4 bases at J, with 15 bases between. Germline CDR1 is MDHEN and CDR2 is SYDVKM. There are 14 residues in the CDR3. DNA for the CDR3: TGTGCCAGCAGCCCCCCAGGGGCCCCCACTGAAGCTTTCTTT. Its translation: CASSPPGAPTEAFF.

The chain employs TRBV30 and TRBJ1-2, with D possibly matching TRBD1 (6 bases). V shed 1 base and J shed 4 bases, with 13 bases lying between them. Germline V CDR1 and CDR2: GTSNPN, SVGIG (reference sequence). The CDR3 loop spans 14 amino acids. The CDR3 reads CAWSAGGGVYGYTF. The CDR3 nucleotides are TGTGCCTGGAGTGCCGGAGGGGGGGTCTATGGCTACACCTTC.

CDR3 DNA: TGCGCCAGCAGCTTGGACCCAGGTGAAAAACTGTTTTTT. It encodes CASSLDPGEKLFF. The rearrangement links TRBV5-1 to TRBJ1-4; D unresolved. Germline lookup yields CDR1 SGHRS and CDR2 YFSETQ. The CDR3 loop spans 13 amino acids. Trimming took 0 bases from V and 7 from J, leaving 7 bases between them.

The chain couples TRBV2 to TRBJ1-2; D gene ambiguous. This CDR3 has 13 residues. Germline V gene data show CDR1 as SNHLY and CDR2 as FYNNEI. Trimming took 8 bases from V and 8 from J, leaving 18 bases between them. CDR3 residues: CASGENLRVGYTF. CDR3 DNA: TGTGCCAGCGGCGAGAATCTGAGGGTCGGCTACACCTTC.

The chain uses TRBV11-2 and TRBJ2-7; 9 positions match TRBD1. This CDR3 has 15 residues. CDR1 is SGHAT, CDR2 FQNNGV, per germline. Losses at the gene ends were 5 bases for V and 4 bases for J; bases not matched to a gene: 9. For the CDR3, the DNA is TGTGCCAGCAGCCTGGACAGGGGAGGCTTTTACGAGCAGTACTTC. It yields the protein CASSLDRGGFYEQYF.

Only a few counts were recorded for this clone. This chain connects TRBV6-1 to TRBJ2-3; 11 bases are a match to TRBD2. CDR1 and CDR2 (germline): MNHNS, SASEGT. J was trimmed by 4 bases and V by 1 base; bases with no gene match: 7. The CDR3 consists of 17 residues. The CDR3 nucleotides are TGTGCCAGCAGTGAAGTCGCTAGCGGGAGGAGGTCAGATACGCAGTATTTT. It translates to CASSEVASGRRSDTQYF.

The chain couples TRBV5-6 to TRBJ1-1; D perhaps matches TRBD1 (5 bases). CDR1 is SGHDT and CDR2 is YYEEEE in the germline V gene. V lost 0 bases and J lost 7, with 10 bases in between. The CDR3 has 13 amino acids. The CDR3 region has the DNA TGTGCCAGCAGCTTGGAAGGGGCCCTTGAAGCTTTCTTT. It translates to CASSLEGALEAFF.

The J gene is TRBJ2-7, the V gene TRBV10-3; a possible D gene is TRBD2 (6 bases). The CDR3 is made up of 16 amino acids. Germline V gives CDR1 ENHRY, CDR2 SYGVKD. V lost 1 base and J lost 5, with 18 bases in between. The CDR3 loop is CAISELDYLRSNEQYF. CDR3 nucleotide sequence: TGTGCCATCAGTGAGTTGGACTATCTCCGGTCGAACGAGCAGTACTTC.